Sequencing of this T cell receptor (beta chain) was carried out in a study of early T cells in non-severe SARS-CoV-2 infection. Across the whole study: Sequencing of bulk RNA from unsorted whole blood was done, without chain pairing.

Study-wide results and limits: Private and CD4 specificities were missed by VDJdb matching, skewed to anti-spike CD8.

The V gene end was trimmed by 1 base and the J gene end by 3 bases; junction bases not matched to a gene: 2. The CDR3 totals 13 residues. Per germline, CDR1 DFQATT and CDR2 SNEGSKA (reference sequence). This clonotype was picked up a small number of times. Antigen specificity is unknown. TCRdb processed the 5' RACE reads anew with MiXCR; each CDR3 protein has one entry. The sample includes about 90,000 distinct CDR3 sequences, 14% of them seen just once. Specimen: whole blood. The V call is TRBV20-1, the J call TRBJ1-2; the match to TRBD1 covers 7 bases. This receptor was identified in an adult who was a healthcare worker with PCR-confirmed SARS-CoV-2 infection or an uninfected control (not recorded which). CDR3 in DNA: TGCAGTGCTAGAGGCCAGGGGGACTATGGCTACACCTTC. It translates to CSARGQGDYGYTF.